This T cell receptor beta chain derives from a study of cytomegalovirus exposure and HLA in healthy donors. For the study at large: Early release data held around 82 million unique TCRs from HLA-typed donors. The study's findings and limits: Beyond CMV serostatus, there was no information to go on about immune exposure. Overall, approximately 150 TCR beta chains were annotated as cytomegalovirus-associated. Prior analysis indicated that the majority of TCR beta V segments exhibited productivity approximately 90% or approximately 30% of the time.

To note about this clone: The target antigen is unknown.

The V segment lost 2 bases and the J segment 3 bases; nucleotides outside the gene matches: 7. Germline CDR1 is SEHNR and CDR2 is FQNEAQ (reference sequence). This CDR3 has 17 residues. Use of 60 Vbeta and 13 Jbeta primers characterized the PCR. Only in-frame clones appear in the TCRdb table, and some are missing; sequencing was by immunoSEQ multiplex PCR. The top ten clones hold 10% of a sample with under 130,000 clones, more than 75% of them seen once. V and J are TRBV7-9 and TRBJ1-6; TRBD1 aligns across 7 bases. This TCR came from a woman younger than 35 in good health and CMV-seropositive. What was sequenced was PBMCs. This CDR3 is CASSLMTGSGYNSPLHF. The CDR3 bases are TGTGCCAGCAGCTTAATGACAGGGTCGGGCTATAATTCACCCCTCCACTTT.